The 9 T cell receptor beta chains reported below all come from one sample, sequenced in a study of T cell responses to AZD1222 COVID-19 vaccine. The table came from immunoSEQ multiplex PCR; TCRdb's copy has only in-frame clones and leaves some out. Among more than 120,000 clones listed, approximately 88% were seen once. Sample: peripheral blood, taken 28 days after the second dose of the MenACWY control vaccine. Receptors originate from an adult who received the MenACWY meningococcal vaccine as a control.

The chain recombines TRBV11-3 with TRBJ1-1; no clear D. V was clipped by 5 bases and J by 4 bases, with 11 bases between them. The CDR3 covers 13 residues. The germline gives CDR1 SGHNT, CDR2 YENEEA. CDR3 sequence (DNA): TGTGCCAGCAGCCCCAGATCTGGCACTGAAGCTTTCTTT. The encoded protein is CASSPRSGTEAFF.

The rearrangement links TRBV24-1 to TRBJ2-1, with 8 bases lining up with TRBD2. Germline V gene sequence: CDR1 KGHDR, CDR2 SFDVKD. The CDR3 spans 16 residues. J lost 4 bases, V lost 4 bases, and 8 bases had no gene match. The CDR3 DNA sequence: TGTGCCACCAGTGAATATGGGGTAGCGGGATACAATGAGCAGTTCTTC. Its translation: CATSEYGVAGYNEQFF.

J is TRBJ2-2 and V is TRBV13; TRBD1 aligns across 9 bases. This CDR3 has 15 amino acids. Germline CDR1 reads PRHDT; CDR2 reads FYEKMQ (reference sequence). Trimming at V came to 6 bases and at J to 1 base, leaving 3 bases not matched to a gene. The CDR3 coding sequence is TGTGCCAGCAGATTGGGACAGGGGAACACCGGGGAGCTGTTTTTT. It yields the protein CASRLGQGNTGELFF.

The rearrangement uses TRBV19 and TRBJ2-2; 8 positions agree with TRBD1. CDR3 length: 16 amino acids. Germline V gene lookup returns CDR1 LNHDA and CDR2 SQIVND (reference sequence). V dropped 3 bases and J dropped 6; count of bases not matched to a gene: 9. The DNA of the CDR3 is TGTGCCAGTAGTATTTGGACAGGGTTCCCTCCCGGGGAGCTGTTTTTT. Translating gives CASSIWTGFPPGELFF. Based on the CDR3 plus reference TRBV19 and TRBJ2-2, the full variable domain is DGGITQSPKYLFRKEGQNVTLSCEQNLNHDAMYWYRQDPGQGLRLIYYSQIVNDFQKGDIAEGYSVSREKKESFPLTVTSAQKNPTAFYLCASSIWTGFPPGELFFGEGSRLTVL.

The DNA of the CDR3 is TGTGCCAGTAGTATAGACCTAGCGGGAGCAGATACGCAGTATTTT. Its protein is CASSIDLAGADTQYF. This chain joins TRBV19 and TRBJ2-3, with TRBD2 matching over 10 bases. The CDR3 spans 15 residues. J was trimmed by 4 bases and V by 0 bases; bases with no gene match: 1. The germline V gene encodes CDR1 LNHDA and CDR2 SQIVND (reference sequence).

This clone has only one observation. The V gene is TRBV25-1, the J gene TRBJ2-3; D gene uncertain. Germline assignment: CDR1 MGHDK and CDR2 SYGVNS. V lost 6 bases to trimming and J lost 0 bases, with 13 bases between them. The length of the CDR3 is 15 residues. The CDR3 is CASSGTWDSTDTQYF. In DNA form, the CDR3 reads TGTGCCAGCAGCGGAACTTGGGATAGCACAGATACGCAGTATTTT.

The CDR3 region is CASSPIGSGARGGSPLHF. In nucleotides, the CDR3 is TGTGCCAGCTCACCAATAGGTAGCGGGGCAAGGGGAGGCTCACCCCTCCACTTT. The rearrangement uses TRBV18 and TRBJ1-6; weak D call: TRBD1 (5 bases). The germline CDR1 and CDR2 sequences are KGHSH and LQKENI. The CDR3 runs to 18 residues. Trimming took off 2 bases at V and 10 bases at J, with 24 bases between the two ends.

The rearrangement links TRBV9 to TRBJ2-2, with D possibly matching TRBD1 (7 bases). Germline CDR1 is SGDLS and CDR2 is YYNGEE. Trimming removed 6 bases at V and 7 bases at J, with 16 bases between. This CDR3 is 14 amino acids long. CDR3 coding DNA: TGTGCCAGCAATTCAGGGGGGATCGGCGGGGAGCTGTTTTTT. Protein product: CASNSGGIGGELFF.

This chain uses TRBV11-3 with TRBJ2-2; D not certain. Germline V gives CDR1 SGHNT, CDR2 YENEEA. The CDR3 loop spans 14 amino acids. Trimming stripped 5 bases from V and 4 bases from J, with 11 bases between. The CDR3 sequence is CASSPGLTTGELFF. The CDR3 DNA reads as TGTGCCAGCAGCCCTGGTCTGACCACCGGGGAGCTGTTTTTT.